The next 23 T cell receptor beta chains were all read from a single sample in a study of OX40 agonist ivuxolimab in advanced cancers. Library creation used the immunoSEQ multiplex PCR assay. TCRdb's version of the immuneACCESS table is confined to in-frame rearrangements and falls short of the full clone set. An unresolved V gene accounts for under half of the shortfall where checked; the remainder is of unknown origin. This sample holds some 81,000 clones; about 83% were observed only once. Jointly, the top ten make up 0.76% of the sample. The source material was CD4+ or CD8+ T cells sorted from blood, sampled in a trial of the OX40 agonist ivuxolimab. These receptors all stem from an adult with an advanced solid tumor such as melanoma, head and neck, liver or kidney cancer.

J is TRBJ2-3 and V is TRBV7-8, with D possibly matching TRBD1 (5 bases). Germline lookup yields CDR1 SGHVS and CDR2 FQNEAQ. The length of the CDR3 is 13 residues. V was cut by 3 bases and J by 6 bases, with 10 bases left in between. CDR3 sequence (DNA): TGTGCCAGCAGCTTGGGATCAGGGGATACGCAGTATTTT. Amino acid sequence: CASSLGSGDTQYF.

This chain uses TRBV11-2 with TRBJ1-3; D may be TRBD1 (5 bases). The germline V gene encodes CDR1 SGHAT and CDR2 FQNNGV. V shed 2 bases and J shed 0 bases, with 11 bases lying between them. This CDR3 spans 16 amino acids. The CDR3 bases are TGTGCCAGCAGCTTATATCAGGGAAACTCTGGAAACACCATATATTTT. Translated: CASSLYQGNSGNTIYF.

This clone was observed a single time. The chain joins TRBV9 to TRBJ2-1, with 9 bases aligning to TRBD2. CDR3 length: 15 amino acids. In germline, CDR1 is SGDLS, CDR2 YYNGEE. V shed 4 bases and J 4 bases; nucleotides not matched to a gene: 6. The CDR3 sequence: CASSITSGLYNEQFF. CDR3 sequence (DNA): TGTGCCAGCAGCATAACTAGCGGGCTTTACAATGAGCAGTTCTTC.

V gene TRBV5-5 combines with J gene TRBJ2-5, with a tentative D call TRBD1 (8 bases). The ends were cut back, 0 bases at V and 5 bases at J, with 17 bases in the middle. Germline V gene lookup returns CDR1 SGHKS and CDR2 YYEKEE (reference sequence). CDR3 size: 16 residues. The CDR3 loop is CASSLAGGQGGETQYF. The DNA for the CDR3 is TGTGCCAGCAGCTTGGCCGGTGGACAGGGAGGGGAGACCCAGTACTTC.

This rearrangement joins TRBV27 to TRBJ2-7; D possibly matches TRBD1 or TRBD2 (5 bases each). In germline, CDR1 is MNHEY, CDR2 SMNVEV (reference sequence). V was cut by 9 bases and J by 2 bases, with 11 bases left in between. There are 12 residues in the CDR3. The CDR3 nucleotides are TGTGCCAGTTGGGACCGGGCCTACGAGCAGTACTTC. Amino acids: CASWDRAYEQYF.

The chain joins TRBV7-8 to TRBJ2-7; 9 bases fit TRBD1. CDR1 and CDR2 from the germline V gene are SGHVS and FQNEAQ. The CDR3 spans 14 residues. J gave up 3 bases and V 5 bases, and 5 bases lay outside the gene matches. CDR3 bases: TGTGCCAGCAGCACCGGACAGGGGTACTACGAGCAGTACTTC. Its translation: CASSTGQGYYEQYF.

This sequence joins TRBV6-5 and TRBJ2-3; 7 bases align to TRBD2. This CDR3 is built from 15 residues. Germline CDR1 MNHEY, CDR2 SVGAGI. V shed 4 bases and J 2 bases; nucleotides not matched to a gene: 6. CDR3 DNA: TGTGCCAGCAGTTCGCGGGGGACCCCCACAGATACGCAGTATTTT. Its protein is CASSSRGTPTDTQYF.

J is TRBJ1-2 and V is TRBV9, with D possibly being TRBD1 (5 bases). This CDR3 comprises 15 residues. The V end lost 0 bases, the J end lost 2 bases, and 11 bases lay between the germline ends. Germline V lookup: CDR1 SGDLS, CDR2 YYNGEE. CDR3 sequence reads: CASSVDPGPNYGYTF. CDR3 DNA: TGTGCCAGCAGCGTAGACCCAGGGCCCAACTATGGCTACACCTTC.

The rearrangement links TRBV5-1 to TRBJ1-4; D uncertain. Per germline, CDR1 SGHRS and CDR2 YFSETQ. V lost 4 bases, J lost 0 bases, and 10 bases lay in between. The CDR3 has 15 residues. DNA for the CDR3: TGCGCCAGCAGCCCGGCACCGGCAACTAATGAAAAACTGTTTTTT. It is translated as CASSPAPATNEKLFF.

The chain has TRBV6-4 and TRBJ1-2, with D possibly being TRBD1 (5 bases). The CDR3 is 15 amino acids. Trimming cost V 8 bases and J 3 bases, with 19 bases left between them. CDR1 MRHNA and CDR2 SNTAGT come from the germline V gene. The CDR3 DNA reads as TGTGCCAGCCGGACGGAGGCAGGGCGCCACTATGGCTACACCTTC. This codes for CASRTEAGRHYGYTF.

By sample fraction, this clone is medium-sized. CDR3: CASSKGTLNTGELFF. In nucleotides, the CDR3 is TGCGCCAGCAGTAAGGGGACTCTGAACACCGGGGAGCTGTTTTTT. The V and J genes are TRBV5-1 and TRBJ2-2; perhaps TRBD2 as D (6 bases). Trimming stripped 5 bases from V and 1 base from J, with 12 bases between. CDR3 size: 15 residues. Germline V gives CDR1 SGHRS, CDR2 YFSETQ.

The chain combines TRBV4-3 with TRBJ2-7, with 7 bases identical to TRBD1. The germline gives CDR1 LGHNA, CDR2 YSLEER. Germline trimming cut 6 bases from V and 4 bases from J; bases unmatched to any gene: 15. The CDR3 is 16 amino acids. The CDR3 DNA reads TGCGCCAGCAGTTTCGGGACAGCCACTACACCTTACGAGCAGTACTTC. This sequence encodes CASSFGTATTPYEQYF.

The rearrangement uses TRBV9 and TRBJ2-7; TRBD2 might be the D (5 bases). The CDR3 is 13 residues long. Deletions cut 0 bases from V and 6 bases from J, with 10 bases between. The germline V gene encodes CDR1 SGDLS and CDR2 YYNGEE. DNA of the CDR3: TGTGCCAGCAGCGTAGAGGTACGGGGCGAGCAGTACTTC. Translated, it gives CASSVEVRGEQYF.

V gene TRBV5-1 combines with J gene TRBJ1-3; the match to TRBD1 covers 7 bases. The CDR3 has 14 amino acids. Per germline, CDR1 SGHRS and CDR2 YFSETQ. Unmatched junction bases numbered 2, after V lost 3 bases and J lost 2 bases. CDR3 nucleotides: TGCGCCAGCAGCTGGGGGACAGCTGGAAACACCATATATTTT. Translating gives CASSWGTAGNTIYF.

V and J are TRBV28 and TRBJ1-2; D possibly corresponds to TRBD1 (6 bases). The CDR3 has 14 amino acids. Trimming pared 7 bases from V and 5 bases from J, leaving 17 bases between. Germline-derived CDR1 and CDR2 are MDHEN and SYDVKM. CDR3 in DNA: TGTGCCAGCACCTTGAATGCAGGGGTGTATGGCTACACCTTC. Residues: CASTLNAGVYGYTF.

The J gene is TRBJ2-5, the V gene TRBV5-6, with D possibly TRBD2 on 6 matching bases. The CDR3 covers 14 residues. Germline V lookup: CDR1 SGHDT, CDR2 YYEEEE. Trimming took 4 bases from V and 6 from J, leaving 16 bases between them. The CDR3 DNA is TGTGCCAGCAGCCGTTGGGAGGCCTGGAAGACCCAGTACTTC. It is translated as CASSRWEAWKTQYF.

The chain joins TRBV29-1 to TRBJ1-1, with a possible D match to TRBD1 (6 bases). Trimming took off 3 bases at V and 5 bases at J, with 13 bases between the two ends. The germline V gene has CDR1 SQVTM and CDR2 ANQGSEA. CDR3 length equals 13 residues. CDR3 nucleotide sequence: TGCAGCGTTGAGGGACACCAAGGAACTGAAGCTTTCTTT. As protein: CSVEGHQGTEAFF.

The chain carries TRBV7-9 and TRBJ2-1; 9 nucleotides line up with TRBD2. Germline V gene data show CDR1 as SEHNR and CDR2 as FQNEAQ (reference sequence). This CDR3 is built from 19 residues. With V trimmed by 5 bases and J by 7 bases, 21 bases remained unmatched. CDR3 in amino acids: CASSPGLAGPLPTWNEQFF. In DNA, the CDR3 is TGTGCCAGCAGCCCTGGGCTAGCGGGACCCCTTCCGACGTGGAATGAGCAGTTCTTC.

The V gene is TRBV30, the J gene TRBJ1-2; 7 bases fit TRBD1. Germline V gene data show CDR1 as GTSNPN and CDR2 as SVGIG (reference sequence). The V gene end was trimmed by 7 bases and the J gene end by 4 bases; junction bases not matched to a gene: 9. This CDR3 comprises 13 residues. The chain's CDR3 is CALTLRDSYGYTF. The CDR3 DNA reads as TGTGCCTTAACCCTCCGGGACAGCTATGGCTACACCTTC.

The rearrangement uses TRBV5-1 and TRBJ1-6, with 7 positions matching TRBD1. Germline assignment: CDR1 SGHRS and CDR2 YFSETQ. J gave up 9 bases and V 1 base, and 4 bases lay outside the gene matches. The CDR3 spans 14 residues. CDR3 amino acids: CASSLNRGSSPLHF. CDR3 bases: TGCGCCAGCAGCTTGAACAGGGGTAGTTCACCCCTCCACTTT.

The CDR3 protein is CASSTLGVDTGELFF. The CDR3 nucleotides are TGTGCCAGCAGCACCCTGGGGGTTGACACCGGGGAGCTGTTTTTT. The rearrangement links TRBV7-2 to TRBJ2-2, with D possibly being TRBD1 or TRBD2 (5 bases each). This CDR3 spans 15 amino acids. The germline V gene encodes CDR1 SGHTA and CDR2 FQGNSA. V was cut by 5 bases and J by 3 bases, with 13 bases left in between.

The V gene is TRBV7-9, the J gene TRBJ2-2; TRBD2 aligns across 7 bases. This CDR3 is built from 15 residues. J lost 8 bases, V lost 3 bases, and 9 bases had no gene match. Germline CDR1 reads SEHNR; CDR2 reads FQNEAQ (reference sequence). For the CDR3, the DNA is TGTGCCAGCAGCTTCTCGGGCGGGGGAACAGGGGAGCTGTTTTTT. Translated, it gives CASSFSGGGTGELFF. The whole variable domain, filled in from reference TRBV7-9 and TRBJ2-2, reads DTGVSQNPRHKITKRGQNVTFRCDPISEHNRLYWYRQTLGQGPEFLTYFQNEAQLEKSRLLSDRFSAERPKGSFSTLEIQRTEQGDSAMYLCASSFSGGGTGELFFGEGSRLTVL.

This chain links TRBV15 with TRBJ2-3; 7 bases map to TRBD1. The CDR3 sequence is 17 residues long. V trimming: 4 bases; J trimming: 0 bases; junction bases outside the gene matches: 10. The V gene's germline CDR1 is LNHNV and CDR2 YYDKDF (reference sequence). CDR3 nucleotides: TGTGCCACCAGCACACTACCGACAGGGCTGAGCACAGATACGCAGTATTTT. The encoded protein is CATSTLPTGLSTDTQYF.